This is a list of T cell receptor beta chains from one sample in a study of CD8+ T cells in alopecia areata. Clones were read by immunoSEQ multiplex PCR, and TCRdb kept only the in-frame ones, dropping some. In the table there are some 25,000 clones, about 47% of which are singletons. Specimen: NKG2D-high CD8+ T cells sorted from blood. The receptors derive from a human donor with alopecia areata. Both conserved end residues are part of each CDR3. The D gene is left open where the match is weak. Rows may omit the clone size; those that give it use once, few, many or a size class.

v_call	d_call	j_call	clone_size	cdr3_nt	cdr3_aa
TRBV7-2	-	TRBJ1-2	-	TGTGCCAGCAGCCAGAGTGGGGGGACTAACTATGGCTACACCTTC	CASSQSGGTNYGYTF
TRBV25-1	TRBD1	TRBJ1-1	once	TGTGCCAGCAGTGAATCTAGAGGGGGCAACACTGAAGCTTTCTTT	CASSESRGGNTEAFF
TRBV9	-	TRBJ2-2	-	TGTGCCAGCAGCCGACATGTGGGGGTGTCCGCCGGGGAGCTGTTTTTT	CASSRHVGVSAGELFF
TRBV7-8	-	TRBJ1-1	-	TGTGCCAGCAGCTTAGGGAGATTTATCAGGGAAGATGCCACTGAAGCTTTCTTT	CASSLGRFIREDATEAFF
TRBV2	-	TRBJ1-2	once	TGTGCCAGGGGTAAACGCGGCGGGCTCTATGGCTACACCTTC	CARGKRGGLYGYTF
TRBV2	-	TRBJ2-7	-	TGTGCCAGCAGTGAATTGGAGGGGCCGACCTACGAGCAGTACTTC	CASSELEGPTYEQYF
TRBV27	-	TRBJ2-7	-	TGTGCCAGCAGTTTCTTAGAGGGGGGCGAGCAGTACTTC	CASSFLEGGEQYF
TRBV28	-	TRBJ2-6	few	TGTGCCAGCAGACCCGACCTGCGCTCTGGGGCCAACGTCCTGACTTTC	CASRPDLRSGANVLTF
TRBV5-1	-	TRBJ2-1	few	TGCGCCAGCAGCTTAGTCGGCGGTGAGCAGTTCTTC	CASSLVGGEQFF
TRBV28	TRBD2	TRBJ2-7	few	TGTGCCAGCAGTTCCTTTAGCGGGAGCTCCTACGAGCAGTACTTC	CASSSFSGSSYEQYF
TRBV19	-	TRBJ2-7	few	TGTGCCAGTAGTGCAGGACAGACCTACGAGCAGTACTTC	CASSAGQTYEQYF
TRBV29-1	TRBD1	TRBJ2-7	few	TGCAGCGTTAGGGACAGAATCTACGAGCAGTACTTC	CSVRDRIYEQYF
TRBV30	TRBD2	TRBJ2-3	-	TGTGCCAGAAAACCAGGGGATTCGGCGGGAGGGATCACAGATACGCAGTATTTT	CARKPGDSAGGITDTQYF
TRBV30	-	TRBJ1-5	-	TGTGCCTGGAGTGCGGGGGGCAGGGATCAGCCCCAGCATTTT	CAWSAGGRDQPQHF
TRBV5-1	-	TRBJ2-1	-	TGCGCCAGCAGCTTTAGGGCTTACAATGAGCAGTTCTTC	CASSFRAYNEQFF
TRBV5-6	TRBD1	TRBJ2-1	few	TGTGCCAGCAGCACCGGACAGGGGTGGGGCAATGAGCAGTTCTTC	CASSTGQGWGNEQFF
TRBV13	TRBD1	TRBJ2-1	-	TGTGCCAGCAGCGCCGGGACAGGGAGTTACAATGAGCAGTTCTTC	CASSAGTGSYNEQFF
TRBV9	-	TRBJ2-1	few	TGTGCCAGCAGCGTAGCGGGAGACTACAATGAGCAGTTCTTC	CASSVAGDYNEQFF
TRBV28	TRBD1	TRBJ2-3	-	TGTGCCAGCAGTTCCGAGGACAGGATATACACAGATACGCAGTATTTT	CASSSEDRIYTDTQYF
TRBV13	-	TRBJ1-2	-	TGTGCCAGCAGCGTCGGAACGCCTAGCTATGGCTACACCTTC	CASSVGTPSYGYTF
TRBV7-4	TRBD2	TRBJ2-1	-	TGTGCCAGCAGCTCCGGACTAGGTGTCGATGAGCAGTTCTTC	CASSSGLGVDEQFF
TRBV4-2	-	TRBJ2-7	-	TGTGCCAGCAGCCAAGACGGTGCGGTAGGACCAGCTGGGCAGTACTTC	CASSQDGAVGPAGQYF
TRBV7-8	-	TRBJ1-4	-	TGTGCCAGCAGCTTATATGGCGGGGGGCTTTTAACTAATGAAAAACTGTTTTTT	CASSLYGGGLLTNEKLFF
TRBV7-6	-	TRBJ2-3	-	TGTGCCAGCAGCTTACGCCAAAGCGGAGATACGCAGTATTTT	CASSLRQSGDTQYF
TRBV19	TRBD2	TRBJ2-3	few	TGTGCCAGTAGTATTCCTAGGACTAGCGGGGTTACAGATACGCAGTATTTT	CASSIPRTSGVTDTQYF
TRBV25-1	-	TRBJ2-1	-	TGTGCCAGCAGTGACAGGGTGTTCGATGAGCAGTTCTTC	CASSDRVFDEQFF
TRBV28	-	TRBJ1-1	-	TGTGCCAGCAGTCCAATATACAGTAACACTGAAGCTTTCTTT	CASSPIYSNTEAFF
TRBV29-1	TRBD2	TRBJ2-3	-	TGCAGCGTTGAAGGCCATCCCGGACTAGCGGAGATATCTAGCACAGATACGCAGTATTTT	CSVEGHPGLAEISSTDTQYF
TRBV4-1	-	TRBJ2-3	-	TGCGCCACATCGGCGGCCCTGACGACAGATACGCAGTATTTT	CATSAALTTDTQYF
TRBV4-1	-	TRBJ1-2	-	TGCGCCAGCAGCCAGGCAGGGCGAGGGTATGGCTACACCTTC	CASSQAGRGYGYTF
TRBV25-1	-	TRBJ2-5	-	TGTGCCAGCAGCCGCCGAGCCCGGGACGCCAAAAAAGAGACCCAGTACTTC	CASSRRARDAKKETQYF
TRBV27	-	TRBJ2-1	-	TGTGCCAGCAGTTTAGTCGGGGCCTACAATGAGCAGTTCTTC	CASSLVGAYNEQFF
TRBV2	-	TRBJ2-7	-	TGTGCCAGCAGAGGGCTCGAGCAGTACTTC	CASRGLEQYF
TRBV4-1	-	TRBJ1-2	-	TGCGCCAGCAGCCAAGATGGGGGGAACTATGGCTACACCTTC	CASSQDGGNYGYTF
TRBV7-2	-	TRBJ2-2	few	TGTGCCAGCAGCTTTTTTCTGGGTGCTGGGGAGCTGTTTTTT	CASSFFLGAGELFF
TRBV4-1	-	TRBJ2-1	-	TGCGCCAGCAGCCAAGAACGAGGGACCCAGACTCGTGAGCAGTTCTTC	CASSQERGTQTREQFF
TRBV5-6	TRBD2	TRBJ2-2	few	TGTGCCAGCAGCCCCCGGGACTACCACGCCGGGGAGCTGTTTTTT	CASSPRDYHAGELFF
TRBV28	TRBD1	TRBJ1-5	once	TGTGCCAGCAGTTTGGACAGGGAGGGTCAGCCCCAGCATTTT	CASSLDREGQPQHF
TRBV7-7	-	TRBJ2-1	-	TGTGCTAGCAGCAACCACGGACGCGAGCAGTTCTTC	CASSNHGREQFF
TRBV6-1	TRBD2	TRBJ2-1	-	TGTGCCAGCAGTAAACGGGAGGCGGTGGGTGAGCAGTTCTTC	CASSKREAVGEQFF
TRBV7-9	TRBD2	TRBJ2-1	-	TGTGCCAGCAGCTCATCTAGCGGCAGCTCCTACAATGAGCAGTTCTTC	CASSSSSGSSYNEQFF
TRBV29-1	-	TRBJ2-3	few	TGCAGCGTGATAGGAGATACGCAGTATTTT	CSVIGDTQYF
TRBV29-1	-	TRBJ2-3	-	TGCAGCGCAGTAGGGGGGACCATCTTTCTGGGTACGCAGTATTTT	CSAVGGTIFLGTQYF
TRBV12-5	-	TRBJ2-7	-	TGTGCTAGTGGTTTGGGTAGCTACGAGCAGTACTTC	CASGLGSYEQYF
TRBV19	TRBD1	TRBJ1-2	-	TGTGCCAGTAGTATAGGGGGACAGAACTATGGCTACACCTTC	CASSIGGQNYGYTF
TRBV11-2	-	TRBJ2-7	-	TGTGCCAGCAGCTCCCCAGGCCTCTACGAGCAGTACTTC	CASSSPGLYEQYF
TRBV28	TRBD1	TRBJ1-1	-	TGTGCCAGCAGTTCGGACAGGGGGAAGGATGGTGAAGCTTTCTTT	CASSSDRGKDGEAFF
TRBV27	-	TRBJ2-7	-	TGTGCCAGCCGGAGGGGGTCTGGCTACGAGCAGTACTTC	CASRRGSGYEQYF
TRBV4-1	TRBD2	TRBJ2-2	-	TGCGCCAGCAGCCAAACTAGCGGGATGCTAACCGGGGAGCTGTTTTTT	CASSQTSGMLTGELFF
TRBV28	-	TRBJ2-7	-	TGTGCCAGCAGTTTATATTCGTCCGAGCAGTACTTC	CASSLYSSEQYF
TRBV7-9	-	TRBJ2-1	-	TGTGCCAGCACCACACTCGATAGAAGGAAGTTCTTC	CASTTLDRRKFF
TRBV9	TRBD2	TRBJ2-3	-	TGTGCCAGCAGCGTAGCGGGAGGTACTTTCACAGATACGCAGTATTTT	CASSVAGGTFTDTQYF
TRBV28	-	TRBJ2-7	few	TGTGCCAGCAGCCCCGTGTGGGTGGGCCCTAGCTCCTACGAGCAGTACTTC	CASSPVWVGPSSYEQYF
TRBV7-3	-	TRBJ2-6	-	TGTGCCAGCAGCGAGACCCTGGCTGGGGCCAACGTCCTGACTTTC	CASSETLAGANVLTF